This passage covers 22 T cell receptor beta chains from one sample sequenced in a study of control samples from healthy donors and cancer patients. Assay used: immunoSEQ multiplex PCR; TCRdb lists only in-frame clones, some missing. The table lists tens of thousands of clones, over 75% of them singletons. The material sequenced was blood. These receptors were taken from a woman aged 45-60 years in good health.

CDR3 nucleotide sequence: TGTGCCAGCAGTGAATCACCGGCCACAGGGGAAGGCTACACCTTC. It encodes CASSESPATGEGYTF. The J gene is TRBJ1-2, the V gene TRBV2, with 7 bases that match TRBD1. CDR3 length equals 15 residues. With V trimmed by 2 bases and J by 8 bases, 11 bases remained unmatched. Germline CDR1 and CDR2: SNHLY and FYNNEI.

The chain has TRBV18 and TRBJ1-2; no definite D call. Trimming took 5 bases from V and 8 from J, leaving 18 bases between them. The CDR3 consists of 14 residues. Germline CDR1 KGHSH, CDR2 LQKENI. The CDR3 coding sequence is TGTGCCAGCTCATTCGAACCCGCGGCGGGGGGCTACACCTTC. Its translation is CASSFEPAAGGYTF.

The chain combines TRBV9 with TRBJ2-7; possibly TRBD1 for D (5 bases). The CDR3 has 13 residues. CDR1 and CDR2 (germline): SGDLS, YYNGEE. Trimming took off 0 bases at V and 7 bases at J, with 11 bases between the two ends. The CDR3: CASSVANRGEQYF. For the CDR3, the DNA is TGTGCCAGCAGCGTAGCTAATAGGGGAGAGCAGTACTTC.

V gene TRBV24-1 combines with J gene TRBJ1-2, with 7 bases lining up with TRBD1. This CDR3 has 15 residues. Germline loops: CDR1 KGHDR, CDR2 SFDVKD. The junction had 7 bases not matched to a gene; V was cut back by 3 bases and J by 4 bases. The DNA of the CDR3 is TGTGCCACCAGTGATCCCAGGGGGGGCACCTATGGCTACACCTTC. As protein: CATSDPRGGTYGYTF.

This chain uses TRBV6-5 with TRBJ2-1; TRBD2 agrees at 9 bases. Looked up from germline, CDR1 is MNHEY and CDR2 is SVGAGI. The CDR3 loop spans 13 amino acids. The ends lost 8 bases at V and 7 bases at J; junction bases unmatched: 6. The chain's CDR3 is CASGRGGGNEQFF. The CDR3 DNA reads TGTGCCAGCGGACGCGGGGGGGGGAATGAGCAGTTCTTC.

V usage is TRBV7-7 and J usage is TRBJ2-7; tentative D call: TRBD2 (7 bases). The CDR3 loop spans 14 amino acids. From germline, CDR1 is SSHAT and CDR2 FNYEAQ (reference sequence). The ends were cut back, 1 base at V and 5 bases at J, with 12 bases in the middle. The CDR3 DNA reads TGTGCCAGCAGCTTAGGGGGGGGCCTCAACGAGCAGTACTTC. This encodes CASSLGGGLNEQYF.

This chain joins TRBV6-5 and TRBJ1-4; D remains ambiguous. The germline V gene has CDR1 MNHEY and CDR2 SVGAGI. Deletions cut 7 bases from V and 1 base from J, with 10 bases between. This CDR3 is 14 amino acids long. CDR3 residues: CASTLTVTNEKLFF. In nucleotides, the CDR3 is TGTGCCAGCACCTTGACGGTAACTAATGAAAAACTGTTTTTT.

This clone was found once. The chain is built from TRBV30 and TRBJ1-5, with D hard to call. This CDR3 has 13 residues. From germline, CDR1 is GTSNPN and CDR2 SVGIG (reference sequence). V lost 0 bases, J lost 4 bases, and 7 bases lay in between. This CDR3 is CAWSVGGNQPQHF. The CDR3 DNA reads as TGTGCCTGGAGTGTTGGTGGGAATCAGCCCCAGCATTTT. The full variable domain, rest sourced from reference TRBV30 and TRBJ1-5, is SQTIHQWPATLVQPVGSPLSLECTVEGTSNPNLYWYRQAAGRGLQLLFYSVGIGQISSEVPQNLSASRPQDRQFILSSKKLLLSDSGFYLCAWSVGGNQPQHFGDGTRLSIL.

The CDR3 bases are TGTGCCTGGAGTGAGACAGGGAATAAAAACATTCAGTACTTC. Protein: CAWSETGNKNIQYF. The chain couples TRBV30 to TRBJ2-4, with 7 nucleotides matching TRBD1. Germline values: CDR1 GTSNPN, CDR2 SVGIG (reference sequence). With 1 base clipped from V and 4 bases from J, the junction kept 4 bases outside the gene matches. The CDR3 spans 14 residues.

The chain couples TRBV3-1 (or the pseudogene TRBV3-2) to TRBJ2-7; a weak D match, TRBD2 (6 bases). The germline V and J ends were trimmed by 6 bases and 6 bases, with 9 bases remaining between them. This CDR3 region has 11 residues. Looked up from germline, CDR1 is LGHDT and CDR2 is YNNKEL (reference sequence). Here the CDR3 reads CASRDSGEQYF. The CDR3 DNA reads as TGTGCCAGCAGAGATAGCGGCGAGCAGTACTTC.

The chain is built from TRBV5-6 and TRBJ1-5; no firm D call. CDR1 SGHDT and CDR2 YYEEEE come from the germline V gene. Trimming took 0 bases from V and 1 from J, leaving 2 bases between them. CDR3 length: 13 amino acids. This chain's CDR3 is CASSLGSNQPQHF. In DNA form, the CDR3 reads TGTGCCAGCAGCTTGGGAAGCAATCAGCCCCAGCATTTT.

The V and J genes are TRBV10-2 and TRBJ1-2; D gene unclear. Germline V gives CDR1 WSHSY, CDR2 SAAADI. This CDR3 region has 12 residues. Trimming removed 10 bases from V and 1 base from J, with 10 bases in between. CDR3 DNA sequence: TGCGCCACCACCGAAGTTAACTATGGCTACACCTTC. Translated, it gives CATTEVNYGYTF.

J is TRBJ2-3 and V is TRBV6-2 or TRBV6-3, with 7 bases identical to TRBD2. The CDR3 totals 15 residues. J was trimmed by 7 bases and V by 0 bases; bases with no gene match: 7. Looked up from germline, CDR1 is MNHEY and CDR2 is SVGEGT. For the CDR3, the DNA is TGTGCCAGCAGTTACTCGGCCGGGGGGTATAATACGCAGTATTTT. This sequence encodes CASSYSAGGYNTQYF.

This clone was seen only a few times. This sequence joins TRBV14 and TRBJ2-1, with D tentatively TRBD2 (6 bases). CDR1 and CDR2 from the germline V gene are SGHDN and FVKESK. The CDR3 runs 15 residues. V was trimmed by 1 base and J by 7 bases, leaving 14 bases between them. The CDR3 protein is CASSQAGGLMNEQFF. The CDR3 coding sequence is TGTGCCAGCAGCCAAGCCGGAGGGTTGATGAATGAGCAGTTCTTC.

The chain carries TRBV6-5 and TRBJ1-5; no definite D call. CDR3 size: 13 residues. Germline CDR1 MNHEY, CDR2 SVGAGI. V lost 5 bases and J lost 6, with 11 bases in between. The CDR3 coding sequence is TGTGCCAGCAGTCCCCAGCCCCGTCAGCCCCAGCATTTT. This encodes CASSPQPRQPQHF.

This clone appeared a single time. The V and J genes are TRBV7-2 and TRBJ1-5; D perhaps matches TRBD1 (5 bases). Germline-derived CDR1 and CDR2 are SGHTA and FQGNSA. The CDR3 is 14 residues long. The V end lost 5 bases, the J end lost 0 bases, and 8 bases lay between the germline ends. The CDR3 DNA is TGTGCCAGCAGCGGCAGGGTTAGCAATCAGCCCCAGCATTTT. Encoded protein: CASSGRVSNQPQHF. The full variable domain, its missing parts supplied by reference TRBV7-2 and TRBJ1-5, is GAGVSQSPSNKVTEKGKDVELRCDPISGHTALYWYRQSLGQGLEFLIYFQGNSAPDKSGLPSDRFSAERTGGSVSTLTIQRTQQEDSAVYLCASSGRVSNQPQHFGDGTRLSIL.

This chain connects TRBV30 to TRBJ1-1; D is ambiguous. The CDR3 contains 11 residues. V shed 1 base and J shed 10 bases, with 10 bases lying between them. CDR1 GTSNPN and CDR2 SVGIG come from the germline V gene (reference sequence). Here the CDR3 DNA reads TGTGCCTGGAGTGATGACCGACGAGCTTTCTTT. This sequence encodes CAWSDDRRAFF. Full variable domain (outside the CDR3, taken from reference TRBV30 and TRBJ1-1): SQTIHQWPATLVQPVGSPLSLECTVEGTSNPNLYWYRQAAGRGLQLLFYSVGIGQISSEVPQNLSASRPQDRQFILSSKKLLLSDSGFYLCAWSDDRRAFFGQGTRLTVV.

V usage is TRBV21-1 and J usage is TRBJ2-1; no DNA check was done on the table's D call, TRBD2. TRBV21-1 corresponds to a pseudogene. The CDR3 loop spans 18 amino acids. The CDR3 spells CASSKDGSTSGVYNEQFF. The CDR3 DNA reads as TGTGCCAGCAGCAAAGATGGTTCCACTAGCGGGGTATACAATGAGCAGTTCTTC.

The rearrangement uses TRBV4-1 and TRBJ1-5; possible D gene TRBD1, 5 bases. CDR1 is MGHRA and CDR2 is YSYEKL in the germline V gene. The V end lost 3 bases, the J end lost 0 bases, and 9 bases lay between the germline ends. This CDR3 is built from 15 residues. The CDR3 is CASSHGGNSNQPQHF. Written as DNA, the CDR3 is TGCGCCAGCAGCCACGGGGGAAATAGCAATCAGCCCCAGCATTTT.

As for this clone: This likely stems from a read error, as it lies one base from a far larger clone. V gene TRBV2 combines with J gene TRBJ2-1, with unresolved D. Trimming took 5 bases from V and 2 from J, leaving 1 base between them. Germline CDR1 and CDR2: SNHLY and FYNNEI. This CDR3 contains 11 residues. The CDR3 sequence is CASSPYNEQFF. CDR3 in DNA: TGTGCCAGCAGTCCCTACAATGAGCAGTTCTTC.

This chain links TRBV29-1 with TRBJ2-2; the D gene is possibly TRBD1 (6 bases). Germline CDR1 is SQVTM and CDR2 is ANQGSEA. V lost 7 bases to trimming and J lost 1 base, with 10 bases between them. The CDR3 contains 13 residues. The DNA of the CDR3 is TGCAGCGCTGCCAGGGGGAACACCGGGGAGCTGTTTTTT. The encoded protein is CSAARGNTGELFF.

CDR3 region: CASRGTGEKLFF. DNA of the CDR3: TGTGCCAGCAGAGGGACTGGGGAAAAACTGTTTTTT. J is TRBJ1-4 and V is TRBV2; possibly TRBD1 for D (5 bases). With 6 bases removed from V and 8 bases from J, the gap between germline ends came to 10 bases. Germline lookup yields CDR1 SNHLY and CDR2 FYNNEI. There are 12 residues in the CDR3.